Included here is one TCR beta chain sequence, with context. Its specific antigen is unknown. The input lacks base qualities; no much larger clone sits a single base away. The data are from a study of OX40 agonist ivuxolimab in advanced cancers. Notes on the research overall: Ivuxolimab, which targeted the costimulatory receptor OX40 (CD134), was an agonistic, fully human IgG2 monoclonal antibody. In the dose-escalation cohort, approximately 82% of patients were male, and the mean age was roughly 60 years with a range of roughly 20 to 85. Intravenous ivuxolimab was administered to patients every 2 weeks at six dose levels: 0.01, 0.1, 0.3, 1.5, 3 and 10 mg/kg. The purpose of peripheral TCRbeta sequencing was to test whether ivuxolimab changed TCR sequence diversity and led to clonal T-cell expansion. Partial responses occurred in three dose-escalation patients: two with cutaneous melanoma and one with hepatocellular carcinoma. Prior anti-PD-1, anti-PD-L1 or anti-CTLA-4 therapy was permitted, and checkpoint inhibitors had been received by less than 45% of dose-escalation patients. The paper describes the monotherapy dose-escalation part (N of about 55 patients) of the phase I trial of ivuxolimab. Of the approximately 54 patients in dose escalation, about 20 had hepatocellular carcinoma, about 15 had melanoma, 9 had renal cell carcinoma and 9 had head and neck cancer. The paper as a whole reports these results and caveats: Low levels of normalized T-cell clonal expansion were also seen in some patients who did not respond. The antigen specificity of the clonally expanded peripheral T cells was not determined. In the 0.1-3.0 mg/kg groups, partial responders were among the patients with the lowest normalized peripheral clonal expansion, particularly in CD8+ T cells. At doses from 0.1 to 3.0 mg/kg, clonal expansion was seen in both CD4+ and CD8+ blood T cells between baseline and week 6. After ivuxolimab, CD8+ T cells had more expanded clones than CD4+ T cells on average.

Reading from cysteine to phenylalanine, the CDR3 counts 14 amino acids. The only DNA kept is the CDR3, 42 bases in frame from the first base. CDR1 and CDR2 are drawn from the germline V gene: LGHNA, YNFKEQ. V is pared back by 5 bases and J by 3 bases, with 13 bases lying between the germline termini. Patients with a history of autoimmune disease or receiving systemic immunosuppression were excluded from the trial. In every dose cohort, peripheral blood was drawn for TCR sequencing at baseline, cycle 4 day 1, and cycle 7 day 1. The samples were taken from a phase I, first-in-human, multicenter, open-label dose-escalation trial of ivuxolimab. Adults with locally advanced or metastatic melanoma, renal cell, hepatocellular, or head and neck squamous cell carcinoma were enrolled in the trial. Before TCR sequencing, CD4+ T cells and CD8+ T cells from peripheral blood were sorted into separate populations.

To sequence the TCRbeta CDR3 region, genomic DNA was isolated from the sorted cells. TCRbeta CDR3 regions were sequenced using the immunoSEQ Assay. The source is immuneACCESS, and TCRdb retained only in-frame sequences with V and J called. Part of the clones is not carried over; for the studies checked, unresolved V genes explain less than half of this, and the remainder is unexplained. In this sample the table shows about 11,000 clones, approximately 86% of which occur a single time. The top ten hold around 28% of the sample. The sequenced sample was CD4+ or CD8+ T cells sorted from blood, obtained in a trial of the OX40 agonist ivuxolimab. This receptor was taken from an adult with an advanced solid tumor such as melanoma, head and neck, liver or kidney cancer. The sequence is built from TRBV4-2 and TRBJ1-2; the best D guess is TRBD1, with 5 bases matching. The CDR3 protein: CASSSSGADYGYTF. Here is the DNA: TGTGCCAGCAGCTCATCCGGGGCGGACTATGGCTACACCTTC.